These T cell receptor beta chains were read from a single sample in a study of T cell responses to AZD1222 COVID-19 vaccine. The method was immunoSEQ multiplex PCR; TCRdb's version includes in-frame clones alone and lacks a portion of them. The table has fewer than 150,000 clones, 85% to 90% seen once. Sequenced here: peripheral blood, sampled on day 0 of AZD1222 vaccination. These TCRs come from an adult in good health. CDR3s include the opening cysteine and the closing phenylalanine or tryptophan. The D gene is left open where the match is weak. The size entry is marked missing in some rows and otherwise reads once, few, many or a size class.

v_gene	d_gene	j_gene	len	abundance	CDR3nt	CDR3aa
TRBV7-2	-	TRBJ2-3	12	-	TGTGCCAGCAGCCCTTCGACAGATACGCAGTATTTT	CASSPSTDTQYF
TRBV5-6	-	TRBJ2-2	14	-	TGTGCCAGCAGGGTGGGGCTGCGGACCGGGGAGCTGTTTTTT	CASRVGLRTGELFF
TRBV19	-	TRBJ2-2	15	-	TGTGCCAGTACCCTCGAAGATGTGAACACCGGGGAGCTGTTTTTT	CASTLEDVNTGELFF
TRBV11-1	-	TRBJ1-4	15	-	TGTGCCAGCAGGTCCGGACGGACAACTAATGAAAAACTGTTTTTT	CASRSGRTTNEKLFF
TRBV6-6	TRBD1	TRBJ1-2	14	once	TGTGCCAGCAGTGTTGCCGGGACAGGGGATGGCTACACCTTC	CASSVAGTGDGYTF
TRBV19	-	TRBJ2-7	13	-	TGTGCCAGTATGAAGGACGGATCCTACGAGCAGTACTTC	CASMKDGSYEQYF
TRBV15	TRBD1	TRBJ1-2	14	-	TGTGCCACCAGCAGAGGGTTAGGGGGCCTTGGCTACACCTTC	CATSRGLGGLGYTF
TRBV7-8	TRBD1	TRBJ1-3	14	-	TGTGCCACCCGACAGGGGGCCTCTGGAAACACCATATATTTT	CATRQGASGNTIYF
TRBV10-1	-	TRBJ2-1	18	few	TGCGCCAGCAGTGAGTCAGATTCGCGGGGACAGTCCTACAATGAGCAGTTCTTC	CASSESDSRGQSYNEQFF
TRBV6-5	TRBD1	TRBJ1-6	15	-	TGTGCCAGCAGAAGACAGGGAGGGCAAAATTCACCCCTCCACTTT	CASRRQGGQNSPLHF
TRBV27	-	TRBJ1-6	14	few	TGTGCCAGCACCCTGGGGCGGTCACTTTCACCCCTCCACTTT	CASTLGRSLSPLHF
TRBV7-3	-	TRBJ1-2	15	-	TGTGCCAGCAGCCTCGGGATATCTACTAACTATGGCTACACCTTC	CASSLGISTNYGYTF
TRBV10-3	-	TRBJ1-5	13	-	TGTGCCATCAGAGGAAGTGACAATCAGCCCCAGCATTTT	CAIRGSDNQPQHF
TRBV19	-	TRBJ1-2	13	once	TGTGCCAGTAGTATGAGTCGCGGCTATGGCTACACCTTC	CASSMSRGYGYTF
TRBV5-1	-	TRBJ1-4	16	-	TGCGCCAGCAGCCTAGGACTTCGGGCGGCTAATGAAAAACTGTTTTTT	CASSLGLRAANEKLFF
TRBV7-8	-	TRBJ2-5	14	-	TGTGCCAGCAGCCCCCGTATACGGCGAGAGACCCAGTACTTC	CASSPRIRRETQYF
TRBV28	-	TRBJ1-1	15	-	TGTGCCAGCAGCCGCGAAACGGGGGCGCGGGCTGAAGCTTTCTTT	CASSRETGARAEAFF
TRBV7-9	-	TRBJ2-5	13	-	TGTGCCAGCTACCCCGGGGGAAGAGAGACCCAGTACTTC	CASYPGGRETQYF
TRBV6-4	TRBD1	TRBJ1-1	16	-	TGTGCCAGCAGGGGGGGGACAGGGAAACCGAACACTGAAGCTTTCTTT	CASRGGTGKPNTEAFF
TRBV30	-	TRBJ1-2	16	few	TGTGCCTGGGAACGTGAGTCGGGGGCGCGGTACTATGGCTACACCTTC	CAWERESGARYYGYTF
TRBV11-3	-	TRBJ1-4	21	-	TGTGCCAGCAGCTTAGAGGGACCCGGGACTTCTCCTCCTGCAACTAATGAAAAACTGTTTTTT	CASSLEGPGTSPPATNEKLFF
TRBV6-6	-	TRBJ2-7	11	-	TGTGCCAGCAGTTACTCGGGGGAGCAGTACTTC	CASSYSGEQYF
TRBV28	-	TRBJ1-2	11	-	TGTGCCAGCGGTAGTAACTATGGCTACACCTTC	CASGSNYGYTF
TRBV28	-	TRBJ1-1	14	-	TGTGCCAGCAGTTCGAGGGTCCCCCTCGCTGAAGCTTTCTTT	CASSSRVPLAEAFF
TRBV5-1	-	TRBJ2-7	13	-	TGCGCCAGCAGCCTGACGACAGAGTACGAGCAGTACTTC	CASSLTTEYEQYF
TRBV5-1	TRBD1	TRBJ1-3	17	-	TGCGCCAGTTCGCCAGGGGGTCTGTATTCGTCTGGAAACACCATATATTTT	CASSPGGLYSSGNTIYF
TRBV11-3	-	TRBJ2-3	13	-	TGTGCCAGCAGCCTAGAGTCTTATGATACGCAGTATTTT	CASSLESYDTQYF
TRBV10-3	TRBD1	TRBJ1-3	14	-	TGTGCCGTACGACAGGGACGGAGTGGAAACACCATATATTTT	CAVRQGRSGNTIYF
TRBV12-5	-	TRBJ1-5	14	few	TGTGCTAGTGGTTTATACTCCAATAATCAGCCCCAGCATTTT	CASGLYSNNQPQHF
TRBV30	-	TRBJ1-5	13	-	TGTGCTGCGGAAGGACAGTTCAATCAGCCCCAGCATTTT	CAAEGQFNQPQHF
TRBV5-8	-	TRBJ1-1	11	few	TGTGCCAGCAGCTTGGTGAGTGAGGCTTTCTTT	CASSLVSEAFF
TRBV7-2	-	TRBJ1-1	14	-	TGTGCCAGCAGCTTAGAATCCCCGAACACTGAAGCTTTCTTT	CASSLESPNTEAFF
TRBV6-2/TRBV6-3	-	TRBJ2-7	15	-	TGTGCCAGCAGTACCCCCGACAGGGAGGGCTACGAGCAGTACTTC	CASSTPDREGYEQYF
TRBV6-1	-	TRBJ1-6	18	-	TGTGCCAGCAGTGAAACCTCCCTCAGGGTCGCCTTGAATTCACCCCTCCACTTT	CASSETSLRVALNSPLHF
TRBV6-4	-	TRBJ2-2	16	-	TGTGCCAGCAGTGACTCTGGGACCGCTCGAACCGGGGAGCTGTTTTTT	CASSDSGTARTGELFF
TRBV2	-	TRBJ2-2	12	few	TGTGCCAGCAGCGCGGTAACCGGGGAGCTGTTTTTT	CASSAVTGELFF
TRBV18	-	TRBJ1-5	14	-	TGTGCCAGCTCGCCATCAGGTAGCAATCAGCCCCAGCATTTT	CASSPSGSNQPQHF
TRBV5-1	TRBD2	TRBJ2-5	15	-	TGCGCCAGCACAGTAAGCGGGGGGGCTCAAGAGACCCAGTACTTC	CASTVSGGAQETQYF
TRBV5-6	TRBD1	TRBJ2-2	17	-	TGTGCCAGCAGCTCCGCAACCCAGGGGGTCCACTCCGGGGAGCTGTTTTTT	CASSSATQGVHSGELFF